The rows below give T cell receptor beta chains drawn from one sample of a study of technical replicates of blood from a few donors. Generated by immunoSEQ multiplex PCR, the TCRdb table keeps only in-frame clones and is missing some. The sample contains just over 80,000 clones, 90% to 98% of which appear only once. The sequenced material came from T cells isolated from PBMCs. Source of these receptors: a human donor in good health. Each CDR3 is given with its conserved first and last residue.

j_call v_call cdr3_aa
TRBJ2-5 TRBV25-1 CASSEQTGLGWGTQYF
TRBJ1-5 TRBV11-2 CASSLQGALRKNQPQHF
TRBJ2-7 TRBV27 CASSFGVEIAYEQYF
TRBJ2-2 TRBV27 CASSPTPGLTGELFF
TRBJ2-7 TRBV9 CASSVGGGTGMFEQYF
TRBJ2-3 TRBV30 CAWSVQSSWTSGRDTQYF
TRBJ2-1 TRBV19 CASNPLGGGDNEQFF
TRBJ2-7 TRBV6-5 CASSYAQGGNEQYF
TRBJ2-7 TRBV19 CASSIDKDRAYYEQYF
TRBJ1-1 TRBV5-4 CASRDGIREGTEAFF
TRBJ2-5 TRBV25-1 CASSETGRGTQYF
TRBJ2-7 TRBV5-6 CASSTGTSLSYEQYF
TRBJ2-7 TRBV6-5 CASSYSVLREGEQYF
TRBJ1-1 TRBV5-1 CASSLDGGTEAFF
TRBJ2-7 TRBV10-3 CAISEAGVTYEQYF
TRBJ2-2 TRBV6-5 CASSYPTGELFF
TRBJ1-2 TRBV4-2 CASSHGTAYSTF
TRBJ2-7 TRBV27 CASSLGGGYEQYF
TRBJ2-1 TRBV9 CASSSLYRAPGTSGGYNEQFF
TRBJ1-5 TRBV27 CASSFRYGTGVSNSNQPQHF
TRBJ1-2 TRBV19 CASSMPPTHYGYTF
TRBJ2-5 TRBV27 CASSPLGLASKYF
TRBJ1-5 TRBV7-9 CASSRDGGGINQPQHF
TRBJ2-2 TRBV5-5 CASSFEGQGFAGELFF
TRBJ2-7 TRBV7-9 CASSPQGEHEQYF
TRBJ1-5 TRBV7-3 CASSYGYRCRNQPQHF
TRBJ2-3 TRBV7-2 CASSLLGQGEGDTQYF
TRBJ2-1 TRBV25-1 CASSGTQGMENEQFF
TRBJ1-5 TRBV6-5 CASSYAQGFPSQHF
TRBJ1-4 TRBV9 CASSVDPTGDEKLFF
TRBJ1-2 TRBV11-2 CASSAGTGDYYGYTF
TRBJ1-1 TRBV27 CASSLSRGLGTEAFF
TRBJ2-3 TRBV7-9 CAIQGADTQYF
TRBJ2-1 TRBV2 CASDSGRGNEQFF
TRBJ2-2 TRBV7-7 CASSLQVTGELFF
TRBJ2-7 TRBV15 CATSRDTGPYEQYF
TRBJ2-6 TRBV7-3 CASSSLSGANVLTF
TRBJ2-5 TRBV7-3 CASSLGGRETQYF
TRBJ2-3 TRBV6-5 CASRFLEEGTDTQYF
TRBJ2-3 TRBV5-8 CASSLYEASTDTQYF
TRBJ1-1 TRBV10-3 CAIKGEGVAFF
TRBJ2-4 TRBV6-1 CAASSGGGDIQYF